The source of this T cell receptor (beta chain) is a study of shared clonotypes between healthy human individuals. Generated by immunoSEQ multiplex PCR, the TCRdb table keeps only in-frame clones and is missing some. The data hold about 590,000 clones, with 95% to 96% observed a single time. This clone has a single count. No antigen is known for it. Germline CDR1 is LGHNA and CDR2 is YNFKEQ. The CDR3 covers 14 residues. Trimming left V 0 bases short and J 1 base short, with 6 bases between. CD45RO-negative CD8 cells positively selected for CCR7 made up the naive population, which excluded terminally differentiated effector memory CD45RA+ cells. General study results and limits: Among the subsets, naive ones generally showed larger estimated richness than memory ones. Non-shared clonotypes had lower generation probabilities than those shared by all four donors.

Sequenced: naive CD8+ T cells sorted from blood. V is TRBV4-2 and J is TRBJ1-1, with no clear D. This clonotype was sampled from a woman under 40 in good health. The CDR3 nucleotides are TGTGCCAGCAGCCAAGAAGGCGAGAACACTGAAGCTTTCTTT. Amino acid sequence: CASSQEGENTEAFF.